This T cell receptor (beta chain) was identified in a study of type 1 and type 2 diabetes patients. Study as a whole: The cohort mixed type 1 diabetes, type 2 diabetes and nondiabetic donors.

A note on this clonotype: Antigen: not known.

Regarding the study as a whole: Age and gender were not matched between study groups.

PCR was run on genomic DNA. The TCR beta CDR3 region was amplified using 30 forward and 13 reverse primers. In TCRdb, the multiplex PCR reads were re-called with MiXCR into one record per CDR3 protein. The data contain 250,000 to 300,000 distinct CDR3 sequences, roughly 44% of them seen just once; the ten biggest clones take up approximately 13%. Germline V gene data show CDR1 as LNHDA and CDR2 as SQIVND (reference sequence). The CDR3 extends over 13 amino acids. With 8 bases removed from V and 4 bases from J, the gap between germline ends came to 12 bases. The chain combines TRBV19 with TRBJ2-1; D not certain. The source of this sequence is a man younger than 35 with type 2 diabetes. The sequencing sample was made of peripheral blood mononuclear cells (PBMCs). The CDR3 region is CASGAIPYNEQFF. In nucleotides, the CDR3 is TGTGCCAGTGGAGCGATTCCATACAATGAGCAGTTCTTC.